A single sample gave rise to the 5 T cell receptor beta chains below, sequenced in a study of T cell repertoires in cytomegalovirus infection. TCRdb re-analysed the reads in MiXCR, keeping a single row per CDR3 protein. The data show roughly 80,000 distinct CDR3 sequences, approximately 24% seen once. These TCRs are of unknown antigen specificity. The material was CD8+ T cells from cultured PBMCs, obtained from culture after CMV antigen stimulation. The receptors come from a human donor in good health (CMV status not recorded). Some clones in this sample may be carry-over from other donors' samples.

This clonotype was counted many times. CDR3 loop: CASTSNRGEGIAKNIQYF. In DNA form, the CDR3 reads TGTGCCAGTACCTCCAATAGGGGTGAGGGGATAGCCAAAAACATTCAGTACTTC. V and J are TRBV19 and TRBJ2-4; D is tentatively TRBD1 or TRBD2 (5 bases each). V gave up 7 bases and J gave up 0 bases, with 22 bases separating them. Germline CDR1 reads LNHDA; CDR2 reads SQIVND (reference sequence). CDR3 length equals 18 residues.

This clonotype was found a few times. V usage is TRBV12-3 or TRBV12-4 and J usage is TRBJ2-2, with D perhaps matching TRBD1 (6 bases). This CDR3 is 15 amino acids long. V lost 2 bases and J 2 bases, leaving 9 bases between the germline ends. The CDR3 spells CASSLWDTNTGELFF. The DNA of the CDR3 is TGTGCCAGCAGTTTATGGGACACCAACACCGGGGAGCTGTTTTTT.

The chain couples TRBV28 to TRBJ1-4; a weak D match, TRBD1 (5 bases). CDR1 and CDR2 from the germline V gene are MDHEN and SYDVKM. The CDR3 has 16 amino acids. The V end lost 5 bases, the J end lost 14 bases, and 27 bases lay between the germline ends. For the CDR3, the DNA is TGTGCCAGCAGTCCATTGGCCGGGGCAACTAATGATGAGCTGTTTTTT. It yields the protein CASSPLAGATNDELFF.

This clonotype was counted at least ten times. J is TRBJ2-7 and V is TRBV7-9, with D perhaps matching TRBD1 (8 bases). The CDR3 sequence is 16 residues long. CDR1 is SEHNR and CDR2 is FQNEAQ in the germline V gene (reference sequence). V was clipped by 4 bases and J by 5 bases, with 21 bases between them. The CDR3 DNA is TGTGCCAGCAGCTCCCTTGGGGGGGACAGGTTCGACGAGCAGTACTTC. Protein sequence: CASSSLGGDRFDEQYF.

The chain is built from TRBV27 and TRBJ2-7, with TRBD2 matching over 7 bases. CDR1 and CDR2 from the germline V gene are MNHEY and SMNVEV (reference sequence). J lost 4 bases, V lost 2 bases, and 5 bases had no gene match. This CDR3 is 14 amino acids long. Here the CDR3 reads CASSLGLGGYEQYF. CDR3 nucleotide sequence: TGTGCCAGCAGTTTAGGACTAGGCGGGTACGAGCAGTACTTC.